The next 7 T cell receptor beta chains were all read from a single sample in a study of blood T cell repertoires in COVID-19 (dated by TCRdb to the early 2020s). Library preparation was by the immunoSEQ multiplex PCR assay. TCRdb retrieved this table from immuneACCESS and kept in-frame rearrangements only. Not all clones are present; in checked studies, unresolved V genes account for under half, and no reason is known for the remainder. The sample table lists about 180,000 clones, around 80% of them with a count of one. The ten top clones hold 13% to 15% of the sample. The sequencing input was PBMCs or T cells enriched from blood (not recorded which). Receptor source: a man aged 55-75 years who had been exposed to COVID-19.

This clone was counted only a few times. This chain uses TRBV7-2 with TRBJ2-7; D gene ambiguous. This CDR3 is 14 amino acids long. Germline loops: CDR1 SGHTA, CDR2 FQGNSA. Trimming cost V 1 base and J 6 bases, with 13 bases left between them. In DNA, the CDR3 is TGTGCCAGCAGCTTAGGTCGGGTTGAAGGCGAGCAGTACTTC. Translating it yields CASSLGRVEGEQYF.

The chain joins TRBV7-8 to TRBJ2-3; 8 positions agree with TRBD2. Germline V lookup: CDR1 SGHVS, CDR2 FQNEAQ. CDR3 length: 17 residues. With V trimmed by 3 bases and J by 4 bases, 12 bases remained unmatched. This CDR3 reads CASSLRAGGKVADTQYF. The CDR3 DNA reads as TGTGCCAGCAGCTTGCGGGCGGGAGGAAAGGTGGCAGATACGCAGTATTTT.

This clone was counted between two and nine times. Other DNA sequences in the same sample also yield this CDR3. CDR3 sequence (DNA): TGTGCCAGCAGCTTGCGTCAGGGGAATGGCTACACCTTC. This encodes CASSLRQGNGYTF. V gene TRBV5-4 combines with J gene TRBJ1-2; D is perhaps TRBD1 (6 bases). The CDR3 runs to 13 residues. Looked up from germline, CDR1 is SGHNT and CDR2 is YYREEE (reference sequence). V lost 1 base and J lost 6, with 10 bases in between.

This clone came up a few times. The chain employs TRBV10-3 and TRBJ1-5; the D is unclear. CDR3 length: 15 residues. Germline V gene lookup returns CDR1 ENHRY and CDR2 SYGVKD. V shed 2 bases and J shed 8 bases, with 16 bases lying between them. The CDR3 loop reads CAISERWAGAKPQHF. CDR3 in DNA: TGTGCCATCAGTGAGAGGTGGGCAGGCGCAAAGCCCCAGCATTTT.

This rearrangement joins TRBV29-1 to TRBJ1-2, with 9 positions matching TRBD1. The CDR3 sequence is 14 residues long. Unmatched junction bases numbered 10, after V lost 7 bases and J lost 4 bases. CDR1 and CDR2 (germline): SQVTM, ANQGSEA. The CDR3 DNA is TGCAGCGCAGGGACCGGGACAGGGAGCTATGGCTACACCTTC. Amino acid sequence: CSAGTGTGSYGYTF.

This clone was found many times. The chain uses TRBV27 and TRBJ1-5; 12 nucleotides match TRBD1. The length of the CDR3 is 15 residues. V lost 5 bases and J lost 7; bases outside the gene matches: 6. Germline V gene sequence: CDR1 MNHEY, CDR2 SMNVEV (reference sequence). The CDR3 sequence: CASSPGTGGLQPQHF. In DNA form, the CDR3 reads TGTGCCAGCAGTCCAGGGACAGGGGGCTTGCAGCCCCAGCATTTT.

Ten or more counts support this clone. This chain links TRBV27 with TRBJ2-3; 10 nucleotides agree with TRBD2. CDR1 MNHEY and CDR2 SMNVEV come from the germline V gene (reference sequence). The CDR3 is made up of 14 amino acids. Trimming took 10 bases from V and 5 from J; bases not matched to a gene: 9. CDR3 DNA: TGTGCCACCCATCGGCTAGCGGGAGTAGATACGCAGTATTTT. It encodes CATHRLAGVDTQYF.